This TCR beta chain derives from a study of T cells in Graves' hyperthyroidism and ophthalmopathy. Overall study findings and caveats: The majority of expanded thyroid clonotypes above 0.001 also appeared in blood.

At least ten counts were recorded for this clonotype. The antigen remains undetermined. Its ends do not fully match the called genes, so a read error is possible. TCR beta CDR3 region amplification was performed from RNA transcripts. The TCR CDR3 was amplified in a first-round RT-PCR using the HTBI primer set. TCRdb reprocessed the multiplex PCR reads with MiXCR, giving one entry per CDR3 protein. The repertoire holds about 660,000 distinct CDR3 sequences, with approximately 42% as singletons. A patient was excluded if there was uncontrolled infection, other autoimmune disease, pregnancy or lactation. The CDR3 is made up of 13 amino acids. The germline gives CDR1 SGDLS, CDR2 YYNGEE.

The chain couples TRBV9 to TRBJ2-7; possible D gene TRBD1, 9 bases. The sample consisted of peripheral blood or thyroid tissue (not recorded which). This receptor was obtained from an adult man with Graves' disease, either hyperthyroidism or ophthalmopathy (not recorded which). Here the CDR3 DNA reads TGTGCCAGTAGCGGGACAGGGAGTGTCGAGCAGTACTTC. Its protein product is CASSGTGSVEQYF.